These 12 T cell receptor beta chains were all obtained from the same sample, sequenced in a study of shared clonotypes between healthy human individuals. Libraries were prepared by immunoSEQ multiplex PCR; TCRdb keeps only in-frame clonotypes and omits some of them. Among about 1.5 million clones listed, 95% to 99% were seen once. The sequenced sample consisted of naive CD4+ T cells sorted from blood. This sample's subset: CD45RA+ positively selected. The source of these receptors is a man aged 25-45 years in good health.

This chain connects TRBV6-1 to TRBJ2-1, with D maybe TRBD2 (5 bases). From germline, CDR1 is MNHNS and CDR2 SASEGT. The V end was cut by 6 bases, the J end by 9 bases, with 12 bases between. This CDR3 region has 12 residues. The CDR3 DNA reads TGTGCCAGCAGCCAGCGGAGGAGTGAGCAGTTCTTC. This encodes CASSQRRSEQFF.

The chain links TRBV10-3 to TRBJ2-5, with TRBD2 matching 11 bases. Germline V gene sequence: CDR1 ENHRY, CDR2 SYGVKD. The CDR3 extends over 16 amino acids. The V segment lost 5 bases and the J segment 4 bases; nucleotides outside the gene matches: 9. The CDR3 sequence: CAISLASGGTGETQYF. The CDR3 DNA follows: TGTGCCATCAGTTTAGCTAGCGGGGGGACGGGAGAGACCCAGTACTTC.

The genes are TRBV5-6 and TRBJ1-5, with D possibly TRBD1 on 6 matching bases. V was cut by 1 base and J by 0 bases, with 14 bases left in between. Germline V CDR1 and CDR2: SGHDT, YYEEEE. The length of the CDR3 is 17 residues. CDR3 protein: CASSLTRDRYSNQPQHF. DNA of the CDR3: TGTGCCAGCAGCTTGACCCGCGACAGGTATAGCAATCAGCCCCAGCATTTT.

The rearrangement links TRBV2 to TRBJ2-7; TRBD2 agrees at 8 bases. The CDR3 has 14 residues. The trim removed 4 bases at V and 6 bases at J, leaving 8 bases unmatched. Germline-derived CDR1 and CDR2 are SNHLY and FYNNEI. The CDR3 DNA follows: TGTGCCAGCAGTGGTGTGACTAGCGTCTCCGAGCAGTACTTC. Translated: CASSGVTSVSEQYF. The full variable domain, rest sourced from reference TRBV2 and TRBJ2-7, is EPEVTQTPSHQVTQMGQEVILRCVPISNHLYFYWYRQILGQKVEFLVSFYNNEISEKSEIFDDQFSVERPDGSNFTLKIRSTKLEDSAMYFCASSGVTSVSEQYFGPGTRLTVT.

This clone was observed a single time. The same CDR3 is also encoded by other DNA sequences in this sample. The chain's CDR3 is CASISGANVLTF. The DNA for the CDR3 is TGCGCCAGCATCTCTGGGGCCAACGTCCTGACTTTC. The chain links TRBV5-1 to TRBJ2-6; D call uncertain. The CDR3 is 12 amino acids. The germline V and J ends were trimmed by 6 bases and 0 bases, with 1 base remaining between them. The germline gives CDR1 SGHRS, CDR2 YFSETQ. Combining the CDR3 with reference TRBV5-1 and TRBJ2-6 gives the whole variable domain KAGVTQTPRYLIKTRGQQVTLSCSPISGHRSVSWYQQTPGQGLQFLFEYFSETQRNKGNFPGRFSGRQFSNSRSEMNVSTLELGDSALYLCASISGANVLTFGAGSRLTVL.

This chain links TRBV29-1 with TRBJ2-7; TRBD2 might be the D (6 bases). Germline V gene sequence: CDR1 SQVTM, CDR2 ANQGSEA. Trimming took off 6 bases at V and 6 bases at J, with 15 bases between the two ends. CDR3 length: 12 residues. The CDR3 DNA reads TGCAGCGTCCGTCCCGGGACTGCCGAGCAGTACTTC. It yields the protein CSVRPGTAEQYF.

The chain couples TRBV29-1 to TRBJ1-5; TRBD1 is a possible D gene (6 bases). V gave up 4 bases and J gave up 1 base, with 14 bases separating them. The CDR3 runs to 15 residues. In germline, CDR1 is SQVTM, CDR2 ANQGSEA. The CDR3 DNA is TGCAGCGTTGCAATGAGGGGGTCGAGCAATCAGCCCCAGCATTTT. This gives the protein CSVAMRGSSNQPQHF.

CDR3 residues: CASSQSGGDGANVLTF. CDR3 sequence (DNA): TGCGCCAGCAGCCAGTCAGGGGGTGACGGGGCCAACGTCCTGACTTTC. The chain joins TRBV4-3 to TRBJ2-6, with 7 positions matching TRBD1. V shed 3 bases, J shed 4 bases, and the junction held 6 bases outside the gene matches. CDR1 LGHNA and CDR2 YSLEER come from the germline V gene. CDR3 size: 16 residues.

The rearrangement uses TRBV7-2 and TRBJ2-1; 8 positions agree with TRBD1. CDR1 and CDR2 from the germline V gene are SGHTA and FQGNSA. V gave up 6 bases and J gave up 6 bases; unmatched junction bases: 7. The CDR3 has 14 residues. CDR3 in DNA: TGTGCCAGCAGGTACCAGGGGGCGGGCAATGAGCAGTTCTTC. This codes for CASRYQGAGNEQFF.

The V and J genes are TRBV5-1 and TRBJ2-3; 13 nucleotides match TRBD2. The CDR3 consists of 16 residues. Per germline, CDR1 SGHRS and CDR2 YFSETQ. Trimming removed 4 bases from V and 2 bases from J; junction bases left unmatched: 4. The CDR3 is CASSIGTSGNTDTQYF. DNA for the CDR3: TGCGCCAGCAGCATAGGGACTAGCGGGAACACAGATACGCAGTATTTT.

This chain connects TRBV7-2 to TRBJ2-7; the D is unclear. The CDR3 contains 11 residues. Trimming pared 5 bases from V and 6 bases from J, leaving 8 bases between. Germline-derived CDR1 and CDR2 are SGHTA and FQGNSA. CDR3 nucleotide sequence: TGTGCCAGCAGCCCCGCATTCGAGCAGTACTTC. This codes for CASSPAFEQYF.

The gene calls are TRBV9 and TRBJ2-7; tentative D call: TRBD1 (5 bases). Germline V gives CDR1 SGDLS, CDR2 YYNGEE. V lost 0 bases, J lost 1 base, and 14 bases lay in between. The CDR3 extends over 16 amino acids. The CDR3 protein is CASSVGGASASYEQYF. The CDR3, as DNA: TGTGCCAGCAGCGTAGGTGGGGCCTCAGCTTCCTACGAGCAGTACTTC.